Below are 8 T cell receptor delta chains sequenced from a single sample in a study of gamma-delta T cells after stem cell transplantation. TCRdb called clones from the RT-PCR reads again using CATT. The sample includes 1,500 to 2,000 delta-chain clones, approximately 20% of them seen just once. The sequenced sample consisted of gamma-delta T cells. The receptors derive from a human donor. It is not recorded whose cells these are; they may come from a transplant donor.

With respect to this clone: With only one base between it and a far larger clone, this is likely a read error. The identical CDR3 is also encoded by other nucleotide sequences in the sample. The chain employs TRDV2 and TRDJ1, with TRDD3 matching 10 bases. The CDR3 totals 19 residues. V lost 3 bases to trimming and J lost 0 bases; unmatched junction nucleotides: 15. Germline V gives CDR1 GEAIGNYY, CDR2 EKD. Here the CDR3 reads CACDPLSPLGDNNTDKLIF. DNA of the CDR3: TGTGCCTGTGACCCATTGAGTCCGCTGGGGGATAATAACACCGATAAACTCATCTTT.

This clone is deemed large. Other DNA sequences within the sample encode an identical CDR3. The rearrangement links TRDV2 to TRDJ1; 10 nucleotides align to TRDD3. Per germline, CDR1 GEAIGNYY and CDR2 EKD. The CDR3 spans 23 residues. The ends lost 3 bases at V and 4 bases at J; junction bases unmatched: 31. The CDR3 DNA reads TGTGCCTGTGACGAACTAAGGCCACGCAAAAAAGTCGAGCCTGGGGGATATAGCGATAAACTCATCTTT. This gives the protein CACDELRPRKKVEPGGYSDKLIF.

About this clone itself: This likely stems from a read error, as it lies one base from a far larger clone. This sample includes further DNA sequences coding for the same CDR3. The chain uses TRDV2 and TRDJ3, with D perhaps matching TRDD3 (5 bases). Germline CDR1 GEAIGNYY, CDR2 EKD. This CDR3 region has 22 residues. The CDR3 coding sequence is TGCGCCTGTGACACCGTTTCGGGACTGGTCGACCCTGTCGTTCGGGACACCCGACAGATGTTTTTC. Translated, it gives CACDTVSGLVDPVVRDTRQMFF.

A word on this clone: A single base separates this from a much larger clone, so it may be a read error. V gene TRDV2 combines with J gene TRDJ1, with 13 bases aligning to TRDD3. The CDR3 spans 16 residues. Germline V lookup: CDR1 GEAIGNYY, CDR2 EKD. V lost 0 bases to trimming and J lost 6 bases; unmatched junction nucleotides: 6. CDR3 residues: CACDTLLGDTTNKLIF. For the CDR3, the DNA is TGTGCCTGTGACACCTTACTGGGGGATACGACCAATAAACTCATCTTT.

By proportion, this clone is medium-sized. A far larger clone is a single base away, which makes a read error likely. J is TRDJ1 and V is TRDV2, with TRDD3 identical over 11 bases. Germline-derived CDR1 and CDR2 are GEAIGNYY and EKD. The CDR3 sequence is 20 residues long. V lost 3 bases and J lost 1; bases outside the gene matches: 18. DNA for the CDR3: TGTGCCTGTGACTGGATGTCGGCGGGGCTGGGGGATACATCCACCGATAAACTCATCTTT. Translated: CACDWMSAGLGDTSTDKLIF.

A few counts support this clone. The chain joins TRDV2 to TRDJ1, with TRDD3 matching 12 bases. The CDR3 length is 18 residues. Germline V gene sequence: CDR1 GEAIGNYY, CDR2 EKD. V shed 0 bases, J shed 1 base, and the junction held 8 bases outside the gene matches. CDR3 nucleotides: TGTGCCTGTGACACCGTCCTACTGGGGGATACATCCACCGATAAACTCATCTTT. As protein: CACDTVLLGDTSTDKLIF.

A note on this clone: This DNA's translation differs at residue 4 from TCRdb's protein, which comes from a much larger clone; a read error is likely, and the protein shown is translated from the DNA. The gene calls are TRDV2 and TRDJ1; TRDD3 agrees at 8 bases. Germline V lookup: CDR1 GEAIGNYY, CDR2 EKD. The CDR3 extends over 17 amino acids. This CDR3 is CACGTVEGAGGQGRLIF. The CDR3 bases are TGTGCCTGTGGCACCGTGGAAGGGGCTGGGGGACAAGGGAGACTCATCTTT.

Within the sample, this clone is medium-sized. The genes are TRDV2 and TRDJ1; D is undetermined. Germline V gene lookup returns CDR1 GEAIGNYY and CDR2 EKD. The V end was cut by 3 bases, the J end by 0 bases, with 16 bases between. The CDR3 has 16 amino acids. CDR3 sequence reads: CACDLLSGEYTDKLIF. The CDR3 DNA reads TGTGCCTGTGACTTACTGTCGGGTGAGTACACCGATAAACTCATCTTT.